Presented here are 10 T cell receptor beta chains from one specimen sequenced in a study of cytomegalovirus exposure and HLA in healthy donors. 13 Jbeta primers and 60 Vbeta primers were used for the PCR. The protocol was immunoSEQ multiplex PCR, while the TCRdb copy is restricted to in-frame clones and leaves out a portion. Of 150,000 or so clones listed, 65% to 70% are singletons. The sequenced sample consisted of PBMCs. These receptors all stem from a young man in good health and CMV-seropositive.

This clone showed up just a few times. The chain uses TRBV10-3 and TRBJ2-5; D gene uncertain. The CDR3 has 11 residues. Trimming shortened V by 4 bases and J by 5 bases, and 5 bases separated the two germline ends. Germline V gene lookup returns CDR1 ENHRY and CDR2 SYGVKD. Here the CDR3 reads CAISVLETQYF. The CDR3 DNA sequence: TGTGCCATCAGTGTTCTGGAGACCCAGTACTTC.

This clone showed up just a few times. The rearrangement joins TRBV6-6 to TRBJ1-1; 8 bases map to TRBD1. The CDR3 totals 16 residues. The J segment lost 1 base and the V segment lost 2 bases, leaving 6 bases of the junction unmatched. Germline V gene data show CDR1 as MNHNY and CDR2 as SVGAGI (reference sequence). The CDR3 DNA reads as TGTGCCAGCAGTTACACAAGACAGGGGAAGAACACTGAAGCTTTCTTT. It is translated as CASSYTRQGKNTEAFF.

The V gene is TRBV6-6, the J gene TRBJ1-4; no definite D call. CDR1 is MNHNY, CDR2 SVGAGI, per germline (reference sequence). This CDR3 is built from 14 residues. Trimming pared 4 bases from V and 4 bases from J, leaving 10 bases between. The CDR3 loop reads CASSWSHLNEKLFF. CDR3 bases: TGTGCCAGCAGTTGGAGTCATCTTAATGAAAAACTGTTTTTT.

V gene TRBV7-6 combines with J gene TRBJ1-1; 11 positions match TRBD1. V lost 5 bases, J lost 4 bases, and 0 bases stayed unmatched. Germline V gene lookup returns CDR1 SGHVS and CDR2 FNYEAQ. The CDR3 contains 13 residues. The CDR3 bases are TGTGCCAGCAGCGGACAGGGGGCCACTGAAGCTTTCTTT. Its translation: CASSGQGATEAFF.

The CDR3 nucleotides are TGTGCCAGCAGCCTTCGGGCGGGAGGGCCACACGAGCAGTACTTC. Amino acid sequence: CASSLRAGGPHEQYF. The V and J genes are TRBV5-6 and TRBJ2-7, with 9 nucleotides matching TRBD2. Per germline, CDR1 SGHDT and CDR2 YYEEEE. V was pared by 4 bases and J by 5 bases, with 10 bases of the junction left unmatched. CDR3 length equals 15 residues.

This clone occurred a few times. The chain couples TRBV6-5 to TRBJ2-1; D perhaps matches TRBD2 (6 bases). The V end lost 6 bases, the J end lost 7 bases, and 16 bases lay between the germline ends. This CDR3 spans 14 amino acids. Germline assignment: CDR1 MNHEY and CDR2 SVGAGI. The CDR3 is CASSFTGTQNEQFF. Here the CDR3 DNA reads TGTGCCAGCAGCTTCACCGGGACTCAAAATGAGCAGTTCTTC.

This clone was counted a few times. The V and J genes are TRBV14 and TRBJ2-1, with 13 nucleotides matching TRBD2. This CDR3 has 15 residues. V gave up 4 bases and J gave up 8 bases; unmatched junction bases: 5. The germline V gene has CDR1 SGHDN and CDR2 FVKESK. The CDR3 loop is CASSPGLAGMDEQFF. The CDR3 DNA reads as TGTGCCAGCAGCCCGGGACTAGCGGGAATGGATGAGCAGTTCTTC.

This clone was observed a few times. The CDR3 DNA reads TGTGCCAGCAGCTTAGTTGGACAGGTGAATCAGCCCCAGCATTTT. Translation gives CASSLVGQVNQPQHF. This chain links TRBV11-3 with TRBJ1-5; 7 positions agree with TRBD1. V dropped 1 base and J dropped 4; count of bases not matched to a gene: 4. CDR1 and CDR2 from the germline V gene are SGHNT and YENEEA. CDR3 size: 15 residues.

This chain links TRBV11-3 with TRBJ2-7; tentative D call: TRBD2 (5 bases). With 6 bases removed from V and 0 bases from J, the gap between germline ends came to 18 bases. There are 16 residues in the CDR3. Germline CDR1 is SGHNT and CDR2 is YENEEA. Here the CDR3 reads CASRRRGGYASYEQYF. In DNA form, the CDR3 reads TGTGCCAGCAGACGCCGAGGCGGGTACGCCTCCTACGAGCAGTACTTC. The whole variable domain, remainder taken from reference TRBV11-3 and TRBJ2-7, is EAGVVQSPRYKIIEKKQPVAFWCNPISGHNTLYWYLQNLGQGPELLIRYENEEAVDDSQLPKDRFSAERLKGVDSTLKIQPAELGDSAVYLCASRRRGGYASYEQYFGPGTRLTVT.

This sequence joins TRBV28 and TRBJ1-1, with D unresolved. CDR1 MDHEN and CDR2 SYDVKM come from the germline V gene. V was clipped by 7 bases and J by 1 base, with 16 bases between them. CDR3 length: 15 residues. In nucleotides, the CDR3 is TGTGCCAGCACCGACCCGGGTGGAGAGAACACTGAAGCTTTCTTT. Translating gives CASTDPGGENTEAFF.